This TCR beta chain is from a study of Ad26.COV2.S vaccination and SARS-CoV-2 variants. Turning to the study itself: Trial arm assignment for the donor was COV1001 Ad26.COV2.S. Intramuscularly, Ad26.COV2.S was given either once or twice, 56 days apart. Study-level findings and limits: Post-vaccination spike-specific CD8+ and CD4+ T cell responses reportedly had substantial breadth.

This clone was observed a single time. Its specificity is not known. Profiled with immunoSEQ multiplex PCR; TCRdb holds only in-frame clones, not every one. Among roughly 380,000 clones listed, 80% to 90% were seen once. This sample's treatment: some 20 received Ad26.COV2.S at low or high dose, single or two shots; roughly five received placebo; per-sample allocation not given. All samples were drawn on day 63, counting from the first vaccine or placebo injection. With 0 bases clipped from V and 9 bases from J, the junction kept 12 bases outside the gene matches. The CDR3 totals 17 residues. The germline gives CDR1 SGHTA, CDR2 FQGNSA.

The chain uses TRBV7-2 and TRBJ2-2, with 8 bases matching TRBD1. The receptor was isolated from a person aged 18-65 years who received the Ad26.COV2.S COVID-19 vaccine or a placebo. The input for sequencing was peripheral blood, taken in a trial of Ad26.COV2.S vaccine versus placebo. CDR3 nucleotide sequence: TGTGCCAGCAGCTTAGCGGGGCCAGGGGGCCGTGGCCGGGAGCTGTTTTTT. Protein sequence: CASSLAGPGGRGRELFF.